This section outlines one T cell receptor (beta chain) sequence together with its context. Measured with immunoSEQ multiplex PCR; TCRdb has only the in-frame clones, and not every one. Among 45,000 to 50,000 clones listed, around nine tenths were seen once. The sample belongs to a study of technical replicates of blood from a few donors. The V and J ends lost 4 bases and 0 bases respectively, with 13 bases between them. The CDR3 totals 15 residues. Germline V gives CDR1 MNHEY, CDR2 SVGAGI. The sequence came from a human donor in good health. Some clones in this sample may be carry-over from other donors' samples. The sample was PBMCs. This sequence joins TRBV6-5 and TRBJ2-7; D uncertain. In DNA form, the CDR3 reads TGTGCCAGCAGTTTTGGTCCCTCCGGCTCCTACGAGCAGTACTTC. Translated: CASSFGPSGSYEQYF.